These 28 T cell receptor beta chains were all obtained from the same sample, sequenced in a study of human T cells and chemical hapten exposure (dated by TCRdb to the early 2020s). Libraries were made using RACE. The listed sequencing device is NextSeq 500. The raw public reads went through TCRdb reprocessing: fastp at Q25, MiXCR clone calling, in-frame beta chains kept. Identical CDR3 proteins give one entry, which carries the most common genes and DNA. Counted in this sample were roughly 100,000 distinct CDR3 sequences; approximately 12% of them appeared once. Of the sample, about 1.6% is held by the ten largest clones. According to the study, the label for this sample's time point signals: pre-sensitization, week 0. This sample's treatment or condition label indicates: therapeutic diphenylcyclopropenone sensitization with weekly scalp DPC. The sample in question was whole blood, obtained in connection with sensitization to the hapten diphenylcyclopropenone (DPC). Receptors were obtained from a woman in her 50s with alopecia areata. Some clones in this sample may be carry-over from other donors' samples.

This clonotype was counted between two and nine times. Since the CDR3 does not end with the conserved phenylalanine or tryptophan, this likely comes from a read error. Because the CDR3's place on the DNA is in doubt, the DNA is left out and the CDR3 is given as listed by TCRdb. This sequence joins TRBV28 and TRBJ2-1; the table's TRBD2 call for D was not verified on the DNA. The CDR3 extends over 13 residues, inclusive of both ends. CDR1 MDHEN and CDR2 SYDVKM come from the germline V gene. CDR3 protein: CASRQAGSGLYST.

The rearrangement uses TRBV2 and TRBJ2-1; 7 nucleotides line up with TRBD2. Germline lookup yields CDR1 SNHLY and CDR2 FYNNEI. This CDR3 comprises 15 residues. Germline trimming cut 3 bases from V and 2 bases from J; bases unmatched to any gene: 4. CDR3 sequence reads: CASSDGRLTYNEQFF. In DNA, the CDR3 is TGTGCCAGCAGTGACGGGAGGTTAACCTACAATGAGCAGTTCTTC.

This clonotype came up a few times. The chain couples TRBV28 to TRBJ2-5; tentatively, D is TRBD1 (6 bases). Germline lookup yields CDR1 MDHEN and CDR2 SYDVKM. There are 15 residues in the CDR3. V lost 3 bases to trimming and J lost 2 bases, with 13 bases between them. CDR3 residues: CASSFAGAVQETQYF. In DNA, the CDR3 is TGTGCCAGCAGTTTCGCAGGGGCAGTACAAGAGACCCAGTACTTC. Combining the CDR3 with reference TRBV28 and TRBJ2-5 gives the whole variable domain DVKVTQSSRYLVKRTGEKVFLECVQDMDHENMFWYRQDPGLGLRLIYFSYDVKMKEKGDIPEGYSVSREKKERFSLILESASTNQTSMYLCASSFAGAVQETQYFGPGTRLLVL.

V gene TRBV28 combines with J gene TRBJ1-5; perhaps TRBD1 as D (6 bases). The CDR3 has 12 residues. CDR1 is MDHEN, CDR2 SYDVKM, per germline. V was trimmed by 8 bases and J by 5 bases, leaving 10 bases between them. CDR3 sequence reads: CASGGGDQPQHF. The CDR3 coding sequence is TGTGCCAGCGGGGGCGGGGATCAGCCCCAGCATTTT.

The CDR3 is CASSLGRDRNQPQHF. CDR3 in DNA: TGTGCCAGCAGCTTAGGGAGGGACAGGAATCAGCCCCAGCATTTT. The chain carries TRBV7-6 and TRBJ1-5, with 8 bases matching TRBD1. The CDR3 extends over 15 amino acids. Germline assignment: CDR1 SGHVS and CDR2 FNYEAQ. Trimming removed 1 base from V and 4 bases from J; junction bases left unmatched: 3.

The J gene is TRBJ2-1, the V gene TRBV11-2, with TRBD1 identical over 11 bases. V lost 5 bases and J lost 7; bases outside the gene matches: 10. The CDR3 totals 16 residues. Germline V gives CDR1 SGHAT, CDR2 FQNNGV. The CDR3 DNA is TGTGCCAGCAGCCTCTACCGGGACAGGGGGAGTAATGAGCAGTTCTTC. Protein: CASSLYRDRGSNEQFF. The full variable domain, completed using reference TRBV11-2 and TRBJ2-1, is EAGVAQSPRYKIIEKRQSVAFWCNPISGHATLYWYQQILGQGPKLLIQFQNNGVVDDSQLPKDRFSAERLKGVDSTLKIQPAKLEDSAVYLCASSLYRDRGSNEQFFGPGTRLTVL.

The sample holds a few counts of this clonotype. The V gene is TRBV28, the J gene TRBJ1-4; 7 nucleotides align to TRBD1. Losses at the gene ends were 4 bases for V and 6 bases for J; bases not matched to a gene: 5. Germline CDR1 reads MDHEN; CDR2 reads SYDVKM. This CDR3 region has 14 residues. The CDR3 sequence: CASSSTGKDEKLFF. The CDR3 region has the DNA TGTGCCAGCAGTTCGACAGGGAAGGATGAAAAACTGTTTTTT.

This clonotype came up many times. The chain uses TRBV27 and TRBJ2-3; D may be TRBD1 (6 bases). CDR1 is MNHEY, CDR2 SMNVEV, per germline (reference sequence). The V end was cut by 6 bases, the J end by 2 bases, with 15 bases between. The CDR3 is 15 amino acids. The CDR3 DNA follows: TGTGCCAGCAGCCTGGACAGACAGCCCACAGATACGCAGTATTTT. Translated: CASSLDRQPTDTQYF.

This chain links TRBV10-3 with TRBJ1-2; TRBD1 aligns across 8 bases. This CDR3 has 15 amino acids. Looked up from germline, CDR1 is ENHRY and CDR2 is SYGVKD. J gave up 3 bases and V 2 bases, and 5 bases lay outside the gene matches. The CDR3 region is CAISETTGEDYGYTF. The CDR3 DNA is TGTGCCATCAGTGAGACGACAGGGGAAGACTATGGCTACACCTTC.

Points on this clonotype: One junction end disagrees with the germline gene, perhaps due to a read error. This chain joins TRBV12-3 or TRBV12-4 and TRBJ2-1; unclear D gene. This CDR3 spans 13 amino acids. The CDR3 DNA sequence: TGTGCCAGCAGTTTCCTACGAACTAATGGGCAGTTCTTC. It specifies CASSFLRTNGQFF.

The chain links TRBV7-8 to TRBJ1-1, with TRBD1 as a possible D gene (6 bases). This CDR3 has 15 amino acids. Germline CDR1 reads SGHVS; CDR2 reads FQNEAQ. V lost 5 bases, J lost 1 base, and 14 bases lay in between. This CDR3 is CASSPARTANTEAFF. CDR3 nucleotides: TGTGCCAGCAGCCCTGCAAGGACAGCGAACACTGAAGCTTTCTTT.

The rearrangement joins TRBV4-3 to TRBJ1-4, with 9 bases aligning to TRBD1. This CDR3 is built from 17 residues. The germline gives CDR1 LGHNA, CDR2 YSLEER. J lost 0 bases, V lost 4 bases, and 6 bases had no gene match. The CDR3 protein is CASSLRQGGTTNEKLFF. In nucleotides, the CDR3 is TGCGCCAGCAGCCTCCGACAGGGGGGGACAACTAATGAAAAACTGTTTTTT.

The chain employs TRBV28 and TRBJ2-1, with 13 bases matching TRBD2. Trimming cost V 2 bases and J 9 bases; bases outside gene matches: 4. The germline CDR1 and CDR2 sequences are MDHEN and SYDVKM. This CDR3 is 15 amino acids long. The CDR3 DNA follows: TGTGCCAGCAGTTTAAGACTAGCGGGGGGAGGTGAGCAGTTCTTC. This sequence encodes CASSLRLAGGGEQFF. Full variable domain (remainder filled in from reference TRBV28 and TRBJ2-1): DVKVTQSSRYLVKRTGEKVFLECVQDMDHENMFWYRQDPGLGLRLIYFSYDVKMKEKGDIPEGYSVSREKKERFSLILESASTNQTSMYLCASSLRLAGGGEQFFGPGTRLTVL.

This clonotype has a handful of counts. The chain employs TRBV6-2 or TRBV6-3 and TRBJ2-1; D possibly corresponds to TRBD2 (6 bases). The germline V gene has CDR1 MNHEY and CDR2 SVGEGT. The V end lost 6 bases, the J end lost 1 base, and 13 bases lay between the germline ends. CDR3 length: 15 residues. The DNA for the CDR3 is TGTGCCAGCAGAAGACTTGGACTATCCTACAATGAGCAGTTCTTC. Translated, it gives CASRRLGLSYNEQFF.

This clonotype was picked up many times. The chain combines TRBV20-1 with TRBJ2-3; 9 nucleotides align to TRBD2. With 4 bases clipped from V and 2 bases from J, the junction kept 4 bases outside the gene matches. The CDR3 has 14 amino acids. The germline V gene has CDR1 DFQATT and CDR2 SNEGSKA (reference sequence). Here the CDR3 DNA reads TGCAGTGCTAACAGCGGGGGGACCACAGATACGCAGTATTTT. Translating gives CSANSGGTTDTQYF.

The V gene is TRBV20-1, the J gene TRBJ2-7; a weak D match, TRBD1 (5 bases). This CDR3 region has 15 residues. CDR1 and CDR2 (germline): DFQATT, SNEGSKA (reference sequence). V lost 0 bases and J 2 bases, leaving 14 bases between the germline ends. The CDR3 nucleotides are TGCAGTGCTAGAGATCTCGAGACAGCCACCTACGAGCAGTACTTC. It specifies CSARDLETATYEQYF.

In its sample, this clonotype was seen a few times. This chain joins TRBV10-2 and TRBJ2-7; 8 bases agree with TRBD2. The germline V gene encodes CDR1 WSHSY and CDR2 SAAADI. Trimming at V came to 10 bases and at J to 3 bases, leaving 2 bases not matched to a gene. CDR3 size: 11 residues. The CDR3 loop reads CATRGVYEQYF. The CDR3, as DNA: TGCGCCACGCGGGGGGTCTACGAGCAGTACTTC.

This clonotype was seen repeatedly, ten times or more. The J gene is TRBJ2-1, the V gene TRBV23-1, with a tentative D call TRBD1 (5 bases). TRBV23-1 is noted as an ORF with a role that remains uncertain. The CDR3 is 15 residues long. Trimming took 5 bases from V and 5 from J, leaving 16 bases between them. The CDR3, as DNA: TGCGCCAGCAGTTACGACAGTACCTTGAACAATGAGCAGTTCTTC. It specifies CASSYDSTLNNEQFF.

This rearrangement joins TRBV28 to TRBJ1-3; the match to TRBD1 covers 8 bases. The CDR3 is made up of 16 amino acids. Trimming removed 4 bases from V and 2 bases from J; junction bases left unmatched: 7. Germline assignment: CDR1 MDHEN and CDR2 SYDVKM. CDR3 sequence: CASSSTGQGAGNTIYF. In DNA form, the CDR3 reads TGTGCCAGCAGTTCGACTGGACAGGGAGCTGGAAACACCATATATTTT.

This sequence joins TRBV20-1 and TRBJ1-5; D is possibly TRBD1 (6 bases). Trimming shortened V by 5 bases and J by 3 bases, and 20 bases separated the two germline ends. The CDR3 spans 16 residues. The V gene's germline CDR1 is DFQATT and CDR2 SNEGSKA (reference sequence). CDR3 amino acids: CSAPLPRGGLNQPQHF. CDR3 DNA: TGCAGTGCTCCGCTACCCAGGGGAGGGCTCAATCAGCCCCAGCATTTT.

This clonotype was counted at least ten times. The chain recombines TRBV5-6 with TRBJ1-2, with TRBD1 matching 7 bases. Germline trimming cut 4 bases from V and 3 bases from J; bases unmatched to any gene: 6. Per germline, CDR1 SGHDT and CDR2 YYEEEE. The CDR3 is made up of 14 amino acids. This CDR3 reads CASSPGGAHYGYTF. DNA of the CDR3: TGTGCCAGCAGCCCAGGGGGAGCTCACTATGGCTACACCTTC.

This clonotype was counted many times. V and J are TRBV7-2 and TRBJ2-7; D is undetermined. CDR1 is SGHTA, CDR2 FQGNSA, per germline. This CDR3 spans 12 amino acids. The V gene lost 4 bases and the J gene lost 6 bases, with 10 bases spanning the gap. CDR3 amino acids: CASSSSTVEQYF. As DNA, the CDR3 is TGTGCCAGCAGCTCGTCAACCGTCGAGCAGTACTTC.

This clonotype was observed at least ten times. The gene calls are TRBV29-1 and TRBJ2-2; perhaps TRBD2 as D (5 bases). The germline gives CDR1 SQVTM, CDR2 ANQGSEA. Deletions cut 4 bases from V and 1 base from J, with 7 bases between. CDR3 length: 13 amino acids. The CDR3 DNA follows: TGCAGCGTTGGTGGACTGAACACCGGGGAGCTGTTTTTT. Translating gives CSVGGLNTGELFF.

This clonotype was found a few times. The chain carries TRBV11-2 and TRBJ2-1; D gene uncertain. The CDR3 has 16 residues. Germline loops: CDR1 SGHAT, CDR2 FQNNGV. Between the trimmed V and J ends, which lost 1 base and 1 base, there was a span of 11 bases. The CDR3 region is CASSLVVGPSYNEQFF. DNA for the CDR3: TGTGCCAGCAGCTTAGTAGTGGGCCCATCCTACAATGAGCAGTTCTTC.

This clonotype has just a few counts. This rearrangement joins TRBV19 to TRBJ1-3, with D perhaps TRBD1 (6 bases). The CDR3 is made up of 16 amino acids. Germline V lookup: CDR1 LNHDA, CDR2 SQIVND (reference sequence). Trimming cost V 5 bases and J 0 bases, with 14 bases left between them. In DNA form, the CDR3 reads TGTGCCAGTAGTGTGCTCGACAGGCTCTCTGGAAACACCATATATTTT. Translation gives CASSVLDRLSGNTIYF. Together with reference TRBV19 and TRBJ1-3, the CDR3 gives the full variable domain: DGGITQSPKYLFRKEGQNVTLSCEQNLNHDAMYWYRQDPGQGLRLIYYSQIVNDFQKGDIAEGYSVSREKKESFPLTVTSAQKNPTAFYLCASSVLDRLSGNTIYFGEGSWLTVV.

J is TRBJ2-3 and V is TRBV18, with D uncertain. This CDR3 region has 15 residues. The germline V and J ends were trimmed by 2 bases and 0 bases, with 9 bases remaining between them. The germline V gene encodes CDR1 KGHSH and CDR2 LQKENI. In nucleotides, the CDR3 is TGTGCCAGCTCACCATCGGTAGAGAGCACAGATACGCAGTATTTT. Its translation: CASSPSVESTDTQYF.

The rearrangement uses TRBV6-5 and TRBJ2-1, with TRBD2 identical over 14 bases. With V trimmed by 2 bases and J by 7 bases, 16 bases remained unmatched. The CDR3 is 20 amino acids. CDR1 is MNHEY, CDR2 SVGAGI, per germline. CDR3 sequence reads: CASSYPGGTSGRGRGNEQFF. The CDR3 DNA follows: TGTGCCAGCAGTTACCCGGGCGGGACTAGCGGGAGAGGAAGGGGAAATGAGCAGTTCTTC.

In this sample, this clonotype turned up a few times. This rearrangement joins TRBV28 to TRBJ2-2, with no clear D. CDR3 size: 14 residues. The germline V gene has CDR1 MDHEN and CDR2 SYDVKM. Trimming pared 7 bases from V and 8 bases from J, leaving 17 bases between. Here the CDR3 reads CASIRPDLQGELFF. In DNA, the CDR3 is TGTGCCAGCATCCGGCCGGACCTTCAGGGGGAGCTGTTTTTT.